This T cell receptor beta chain was recovered during a study of identifying expanded T cells in peripheral blood (dated by TCRdb to the late 2010s). Broadly, across the study: Separate aliquots of the same genomic DNA pool were sequenced to produce technical replicates, and four replicates were compared in pairs. The full study reports these points: The binomial model flagged approximately 1.3 differentially abundant clones between technical replicates but 15 to 17 over about 2 weeks and 18 to 20 over roughly 4 weeks. The authors expected that over much longer intervals, such as months to years, biological variance in healthy repertoires might increase even further. In all healthy donors, the variance in clone template counts between samples taken about 14 days apart rose significantly as total template count increased. Both the number of clones called differentially abundant and the false-positive rate were significantly reduced by the beta-binomial model across all healthy-donor time intervals.

As concerns this clone: It lacks a known antigen. The record has no base qualities; no much larger clone is one base away.

No immune events, such as infections, were documented for the healthy donors during the collection period. Healthy-donor blood repertoires served as a training cohort to calibrate time-dependent variance in a beta-binomial model of T-cell clone differential abundance. The training cohort comprised approximately 10 healthy donors, 3 female and 7 male. An age range of roughly 25 to 65 years, with an average of about 43 years, was recorded for the donors. Whole blood, obtained from a commercial supplier, was collected from each healthy donor at three time points spaced approximately two weeks apart. For immunosequencing, genomic DNA was extracted from unsorted whole blood. TCRbeta CDR3 regions were profiled by bias-controlled multiplex PCR amplification of genomic DNA with the immunoSEQ Assay. The study's processing was this. The absolute abundance of each unique TCRbeta CDR3 region was quantified after sequences were collapsed and filtered. Differential abundance was tested with two models: a binomial (Fisher-equivalent) model and a beta-binomial model that adds time-dependent variance fitted from healthy donors. Any clone with fewer than 5 combined templates was excluded, and a clone was called differentially abundant if its Benjamini-Hochberg FDR was below 0.01. Using the form v = (b*log(k)+a)^2, the beta-binomial variance was modeled as a function of the total template count across the two samples. Not all clones reach the TCRdb copy of this immuneACCESS table, which keeps in-frame sequences only. Checked studies attribute under half of the gap to unresolved V genes and leave the rest unexplained. V, J and clone size were drawn from that table, and D and trimming were deduced from the DNA. Present in this sample are fewer than 65,000 clones, approximately 89% of which were seen just once. Together, the top ten hold around 4.7% of the sample.

From the germline V gene, CDR1 is SGHTS and CDR2 is YDEGEE. Spanning cysteine to phenylalanine, the CDR3 consists of 11 amino acids. Only the CDR3 portion is preserved as DNA: 33 bases, with reading frame beginning at the first base. V is clipped by 2 bases and J by 4 bases, and the sequence between their germline boundaries is 3 bases long. This receptor was taken from a person between 18 and 75 years old in good health. Input material: blood. Recombination joined TRBV5-8 with TRBJ1-1; there is no confident call for the D gene. CDR3 reads: CASSLPTEAFF. The DNA sequence is TGTGCCAGCAGCTTACCCACTGAAGCTTTCTTT.